Included here is one T cell receptor (beta chain) sequence, with context. Germline V CDR1 and CDR2: LNHDA, SQIVND (reference sequence). The CDR3 has 14 amino acids. V was trimmed by 5 bases and J by 4 bases, leaving 14 bases between them. Profiling relied on immunoSEQ multiplex PCR, and the TCRdb table lists in-frame clones only, not all of them. The table has about 12,000 clones, 85% to 95% seen once; the top ten hold less than 7%. This specimen belongs to a study of technical replicates of blood from a few donors. The sequence came from a human donor in good health. This chain uses TRBV19 with TRBJ1-1; tentatively, D is TRBD1 (5 bases). The specimen sequenced was PBMCs. For the CDR3, the DNA is TGTGCCAGTAGTTTCAACTCAGGGCCCACTGAAGCTTTCTTT. Its translation is CASSFNSGPTEAFF.